Listed below are T cell receptor beta chains from one sample, sequenced in a study of cytomegalovirus exposure and HLA in healthy donors. Generated by immunoSEQ multiplex PCR, the TCRdb table keeps only in-frame clones and is missing some. The sample has over 150,000 clones, 77% seen once; the top ten hold 3.7%. The sequencing input was PBMCs. These receptors came from a woman in her fifties or sixties in good health and CMV-seropositive. CDR3s include the opening cysteine and the closing phenylalanine or tryptophan. Fields, in order: V gene, clone size, J gene, D gene, CDR3 protein, CDR3 DNA. The D gene is left open where the match is weak. Not all rows give a size; the values are once, few, many and, for expanded clones, a class.

>TRBV19|.|TRBJ2-2|TRBD1
CASSINPGGAAGELFF
TGTGCCAGTAGTATAAATCCAGGGGGCGCAGCCGGGGAGCTGTTTTTT
>TRBV19|.|TRBJ2-3|.
CASRVTGTDTQYF
TGTGCCAGTAGGGTTACTGGCACAGATACGCAGTATTTT
>TRBV5-4|once|TRBJ1-3|.
CASSLGSQGNTIYF
TGTGCCAGCAGCTTGGGTTCTCAGGGAAACACCATATATTTT
>TRBV28|.|TRBJ2-7|TRBD1
CASAGGRNEQYF
TGTGCCAGTGCAGGGGGTCGCAACGAGCAGTACTTC
>TRBV7-3|many|TRBJ2-1|.
CASSLNVGGQPPYNEQFF
TGTGCCAGCAGCTTAAACGTGGGGGGACAGCCCCCTTACAATGAGCAGTTCTTC
>TRBV19|.|TRBJ2-1|TRBD1
CASSPTDRGRYNEQFF
TGTGCCAGTAGTCCAACCGACAGGGGGAGGTACAATGAGCAGTTCTTC
>TRBV7-6|few|TRBJ1-1|.
CASSVTLGSEAFF
TGTGCCAGCAGCGTAACCCTCGGGAGTGAAGCTTTCTTT
>TRBV6-1|once|TRBJ2-1|.
CASSPRGSSYNEQFF
TGTGCCAGCAGTCCCCGGGGGAGCTCCTACAATGAGCAGTTCTTC
>TRBV30|.|TRBJ2-7|.
CAWSLTGQSEQYF
TGTGCCTGGAGTCTAACCGGACAGTCCGAGCAGTACTTC
>TRBV10-3|.|TRBJ2-1|.
CAISGMGRNEQFF
TGTGCCATCAGTGGGATGGGGCGGAATGAGCAGTTCTTC
>TRBV19|.|TRBJ2-7|TRBD1
CASSPGTGGVGSYEQYF
TGTGCCAGTAGCCCTGGGACAGGGGGAGTCGGTTCCTACGAGCAGTACTTC
>TRBV28|.|TRBJ2-7|TRBD2
CASGLGGGSYEQYF
TGTGCCAGCGGACTTGGCGGGGGATCCTACGAGCAGTACTTC
>TRBV11-2|few|TRBJ1-6|.
CASSPLPSSYNSPLHF
TGTGCCAGCAGCCCGTTACCGAGCTCCTATAATTCACCCCTCCACTTT
>TRBV6-1|.|TRBJ1-5|TRBD1
CASSWDRDLISPQHF
TGTGCCAGCAGTTGGGACAGGGACCTAATCAGCCCCCAGCATTTT
>TRBV11-3|.|TRBJ2-3|TRBD2
CASSKLAGGMYTQYF
TGTGCCAGCAGCAAACTAGCGGGGGGAATGTATACGCAGTATTTT
>TRBV4-2|.|TRBJ1-4|.
CASSLDGTTNEKLFF
TGTGCCAGCAGTCTAGATGGTACAACTAATGAAAAACTGTTTTTT
>TRBV9|few|TRBJ1-5|.
CASSVGTAGDQPQHF
TGTGCCAGCAGCGTAGGGACAGCGGGGGATCAGCCCCAGCATTTT
>TRBV29-1|.|TRBJ1-1|TRBD1
CSVGDRSSFF
TGCAGCGTGGGGGACAGGTCCTCTTTCTTT
>TRBV11-1|.|TRBJ1-2|.
CASSLSGYGYTF
TGTGCCAGCAGCTTATCGGGCTATGGCTACACCTTC
>TRBV2|.|TRBJ2-2|.
CASSGTGLNTGELFF
TGTGCCAGCAGTGGTACAGGGTTGAACACCGGGGAGCTGTTTTTT
>TRBV27|once|TRBJ1-4|.
CASSPSPAGAWEKLFF
TGTGCCAGCAGTCCGTCGCCAGCAGGGGCTTGGGAAAAACTGTTTTTT
>TRBV10-3|few|TRBJ2-5|TRBD2
CAISERTTSGQETQYF
TGTGCCATCAGTGAGCGGACGACTAGCGGACAAGAGACCCAGTACTTC
>TRBV4-3|.|TRBJ1-1|TRBD1
CASSQDRGRVTEAFF
TGCGCCAGCAGCCAAGACAGGGGGCGGGTCACTGAAGCTTTCTTT
>TRBV2|.|TRBJ2-4|.
CASTPPQLGGSKNSQYF
TGTGCCAGCACCCCGCCCCAGCTAGGCGGGTCCAAAAACAGTCAGTACTTC
>TRBV25-1|.|TRBJ2-1|TRBD2
CASSEDHSGGADEQFF
TGTGCCAGCAGTGAAGATCATAGCGGGGGGGCCGATGAGCAGTTCTTC
>TRBV5-1|.|TRBJ2-2|.
CASSLAEGSSNTGELFF
TGCGCCAGCAGCTTGGCCGAGGGCAGTTCGAACACCGGGGAGCTGTTTTTT
>TRBV20-1|.|TRBJ1-5|.
CSGPGQQPQHF
TGCAGTGGTCCAGGGCAGCAGCCCCAGCATTTT
>TRBV7-9|.|TRBJ1-4|.
CASSPQGNEKLFF
TGTGCCAGCAGCCCCCAGGGGAATGAAAAACTGTTTTTT
>TRBV7-9|.|TRBJ1-4|.
CASSPGHTAEKLFF
TGTGCCAGCAGCCCGGGACATACGGCGGAAAAACTGTTTTTT